Each of the 12 T cell receptor beta chains below was sequenced from the same sample in a study of human T cells and chemical hapten exposure. Stated time point: patch test 3, about 24 weeks after DPC sensitization. This sample's treatment: therapeutic diphenylcyclopropenone sensitization with weekly scalp DPC. One entry per CDR3 protein results from TCRdb running MiXCR on the RACE reads. Of about 160,000 distinct CDR3 sequences detected, roughly 25% appear once; the ten largest clones hold around 2.3%. The sequences come from whole blood, collected in connection with sensitization to the hapten diphenylcyclopropenone (DPC). The origin of the receptors is a woman aged 18-29 years with alopecia areata. Some clones in this sample may be carry-over from other donors' samples.

This clonotype was picked up a small number of times. The rearrangement joins TRBV19 to TRBJ2-7; D is possibly TRBD2 (5 bases). The germline V gene has CDR1 LNHDA and CDR2 SQIVND (reference sequence). Deletions cut 7 bases from V and 0 bases from J, with 10 bases between. The CDR3 has 13 amino acids. CDR3 amino acids: CASNRGASYEQYF. CDR3 DNA sequence: TGTGCCAGTAACCGGGGAGCCTCCTACGAGCAGTACTTC.

V is TRBV4-2 and J is TRBJ2-1, with D unresolved. Deletions cut 3 bases from V and 10 bases from J, with 13 bases between. This CDR3 is 13 amino acids long. Germline V gives CDR1 LGHNA, CDR2 YNFKEQ. The CDR3 sequence is CASSQPSVREQFF. CDR3 nucleotides: TGTGCCAGCAGCCAGCCGTCGGTCCGGGAGCAGTTCTTC.

This clonotype has more than one count but fewer than ten. The J gene is TRBJ1-1, the V gene TRBV6-5; D remains ambiguous. Germline V gives CDR1 MNHEY, CDR2 SVGAGI. Trimming removed 6 bases from V and 1 base from J, with 9 bases in between. The CDR3 runs to 13 residues. CDR3 loop: CASRVTQNTEAFF. The CDR3 DNA reads TGTGCCAGCAGGGTGACACAGAACACTGAAGCTTTCTTT.

This clonotype was counted a few times. J is TRBJ2-7 and V is TRBV2; 8 nucleotides align to TRBD1. The V gene end was trimmed by 4 bases and the J gene end by 4 bases; junction bases not matched to a gene: 3. Germline lookup yields CDR1 SNHLY and CDR2 FYNNEI. The CDR3 is 13 residues long. CDR3 sequence reads: CASSGQGAYEQYF. CDR3 nucleotide sequence: TGTGCCAGCAGTGGTCAGGGGGCATACGAGCAGTACTTC.

The rearrangement links TRBV7-2 to TRBJ2-3, with 9 positions matching TRBD2. Per the germline V gene, CDR1 is SGHTA and CDR2 is FQGNSA. The trim removed 6 bases at V and 2 bases at J, leaving 9 bases unmatched. The CDR3 extends over 16 amino acids. The CDR3 region has the DNA TGTGCCAGCAGACGCCTGATAGCGGGGGTCACAGATACGCAGTATTTT. It translates to CASRRLIAGVTDTQYF.

CDR3 DNA: TGCAGCGTTGAAGATCGGCTGAGGGACACTGAAGCTTTCTTT. Protein sequence: CSVEDRLRDTEAFF. The rearrangement uses TRBV29-1 and TRBJ1-1; the D is unclear. Germline loops: CDR1 SQVTM, CDR2 ANQGSEA. This CDR3 is 14 amino acids long. Trimming pared 0 bases from V and 3 bases from J, leaving 11 bases between. Based on the CDR3 plus reference TRBV29-1 and TRBJ1-1, the full variable domain is SAVISQKPSRDICQRGTSLTIQCQVDSQVTMMFWYRQQPGQSLTLIATANQGSEATYESGFVIDKFPISRPNLTFSTLTVSNMSPEDSSIYLCSVEDRLRDTEAFFGQGTRLTVV.

This clonotype was seen only a few times. The rearrangement links TRBV4-1 to TRBJ2-3, with D possibly being TRBD1 (6 bases). Germline CDR1 is MGHRA and CDR2 is YSYEKL. The CDR3 contains 16 residues. The V gene lost 6 bases and the J gene lost 5 bases, with 21 bases spanning the gap. As DNA, the CDR3 is TGCGCCAGCAGTTTGCGTCCCGCAGGGGTCAGAGATACGCAGTATTTT. Translated, it gives CASSLRPAGVRDTQYF.

The rearrangement joins TRBV29-1 to TRBJ1-2; the D gene is possibly TRBD1 (6 bases). CDR1 is SQVTM, CDR2 ANQGSEA, per germline. This CDR3 contains 14 residues. V shed 3 bases and J shed 2 bases, with 13 bases lying between them. This chain's CDR3 is CSVDGTLLNYGYTF. CDR3 nucleotides: TGCAGCGTTGATGGGACACTTTTAAACTATGGCTACACCTTC. The whole variable domain, filled in from reference TRBV29-1 and TRBJ1-2, reads SAVISQKPSRDICQRGTSLTIQCQVDSQVTMMFWYRQQPGQSLTLIATANQGSEATYESGFVIDKFPISRPNLTFSTLTVSNMSPEDSSIYLCSVDGTLLNYGYTFGSGTRLTVV.

V usage is TRBV7-9 and J usage is TRBJ2-1, with D perhaps given as TRBD1 or TRBD2 (5 bases each). CDR3 size: 16 residues. Between the trimmed V and J ends, which lost 6 bases and 6 bases, there was a span of 21 bases. Germline V gives CDR1 SEHNR, CDR2 FQNEAQ (reference sequence). The CDR3 nucleotides are TGTGCCAGCAGTCCAGCCGGGACCGGTGGGTCCAATGAGCAGTTCTTC. It translates to CASSPAGTGGSNEQFF.

Points on this clonotype: Sequence at one end of the junction differs from germline and may be a read error. This sequence joins TRBV7-2 and TRBJ2-3; a weak D match, TRBD2 (6 bases). The V gene's germline CDR1 is SGHTA and CDR2 FQGNSA. The CDR3 runs 14 residues. CDR3 residues: CVSSPASSGDTQYF. The CDR3 DNA follows: TGTGTCAGCAGCCCAGCCAGTAGCGGAGATACGCAGTATTTT. Based on the CDR3 plus reference TRBV7-2 and TRBJ2-3, the full variable domain is GAGVSQSPSNKVTEKGKDVELRCDPISGHTALYWYRQSLGQGLEFLIYFQGNSAPDKSGLPSDRFSAERTGGSVSTLTIQRTQQEDSAVYLCVSSPASSGDTQYFGPGTRLTVL.

The chain joins TRBV7-9 to TRBJ1-2, with TRBD1 as a possible D gene (6 bases). There are 13 residues in the CDR3. CDR1 is SEHNR and CDR2 is FQNEAQ in the germline V gene (reference sequence). V lost 1 base and J lost 9, with 12 bases in between. CDR3 bases: TGTGCCAGCAGCTTAGAAACAGGGCATCGCTACACCTTC. Translating it yields CASSLETGHRYTF.

The chain has TRBV29-1 and TRBJ2-7; the match to TRBD2 covers 11 bases. Germline V gene lookup returns CDR1 SQVTM and CDR2 ANQGSEA. This CDR3 has 14 amino acids. V shed 5 bases, J shed 2 bases, and the junction held 5 bases outside the gene matches. This CDR3 reads CSVKGTSGTYEQYF. DNA of the CDR3: TGCAGCGTTAAGGGGACTAGCGGTACCTACGAGCAGTACTTC.